The entry below gives a single T cell receptor beta chain sequence along with its context. What it binds is not known. Germline lookup yields CDR1 SGHNT and CDR2 YYREEE (reference sequence). The CDR3 is made up of 16 amino acids. The V and J ends lost 3 bases and 2 bases, in that order; junction bases with no gene match: 9. The data were produced by immunoSEQ multiplex PCR, yet TCRdb's version contains in-frame clones alone and is incomplete. The sample carries about 140,000 clones, about 82% recorded once. The sample comes from a study of T cell responses to AZD1222 COVID-19 vaccine. Overall study findings and caveats: Two AZD1222 doses significantly raised spike-specific TCR breadth and depth over controls. Only six or seven AZD1222 recipients were seropositive at baseline. The span of vaccine-associated CD4 TCRs extended across spike, with dominance at 160-218 and 743-854. Reportedly, nearly half the spike-specific TCRs target unmutated variant regions.

The material sequenced was peripheral blood, taken 28 days after the second dose of the MenACWY control vaccine. J is TRBJ1-2 and V is TRBV5-4; TRBD1 agrees at 8 bases. The sequence derives from an adult who received the MenACWY meningococcal vaccine as a control. CDR3 sequence (DNA): TGTGCCAGCAGCTCCCCACAGGGGGACAGGAACTATGGCTACACCTTC. Translating it yields CASSSPQGDRNYGYTF.